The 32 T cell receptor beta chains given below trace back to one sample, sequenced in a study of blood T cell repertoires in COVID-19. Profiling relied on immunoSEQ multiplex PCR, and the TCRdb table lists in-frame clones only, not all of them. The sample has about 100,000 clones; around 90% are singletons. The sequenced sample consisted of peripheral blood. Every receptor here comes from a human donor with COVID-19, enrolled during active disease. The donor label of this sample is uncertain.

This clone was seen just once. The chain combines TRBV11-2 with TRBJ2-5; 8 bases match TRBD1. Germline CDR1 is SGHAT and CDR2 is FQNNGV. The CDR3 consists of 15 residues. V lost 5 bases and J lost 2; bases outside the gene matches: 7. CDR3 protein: CASSTRTGTQETQYF. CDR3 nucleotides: TGTGCCAGCAGCACCAGGACAGGGACGCAAGAGACCCAGTACTTC.

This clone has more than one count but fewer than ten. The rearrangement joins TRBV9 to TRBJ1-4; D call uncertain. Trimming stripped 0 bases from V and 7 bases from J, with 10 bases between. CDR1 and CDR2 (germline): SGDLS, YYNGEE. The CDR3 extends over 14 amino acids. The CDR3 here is CASSVGQNPEKLFF. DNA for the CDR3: TGTGCCAGCAGCGTAGGTCAGAACCCTGAAAAACTGTTTTTT.

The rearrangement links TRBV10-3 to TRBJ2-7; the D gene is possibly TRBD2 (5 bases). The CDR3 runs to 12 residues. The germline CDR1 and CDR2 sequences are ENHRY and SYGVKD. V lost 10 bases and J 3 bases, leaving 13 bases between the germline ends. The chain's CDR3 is CATAPEGYEQYF. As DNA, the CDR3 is TGTGCCACAGCCCCAGAGGGCTACGAGCAGTACTTC.

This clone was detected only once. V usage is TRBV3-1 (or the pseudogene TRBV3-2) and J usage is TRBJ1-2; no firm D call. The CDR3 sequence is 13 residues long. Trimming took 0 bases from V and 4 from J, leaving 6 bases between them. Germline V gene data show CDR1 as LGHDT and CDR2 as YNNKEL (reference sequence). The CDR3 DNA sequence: TGTGCCAGCAGCCAAGAACAGTTCTATGGCTACACCTTC. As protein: CASSQEQFYGYTF.

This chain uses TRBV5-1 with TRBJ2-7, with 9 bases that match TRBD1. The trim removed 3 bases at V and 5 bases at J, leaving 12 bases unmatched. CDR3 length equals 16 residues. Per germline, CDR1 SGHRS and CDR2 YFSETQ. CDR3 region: CASSSQRGTGFNEQYF. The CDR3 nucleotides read TGCGCCAGCAGCTCGCAACGCGGGACAGGGTTCAACGAGCAGTACTTC.

CDR3 sequence: CASSPMTGNTEAFF. DNA for the CDR3: TGTGCCAGCTCACCCATGACAGGGAACACTGAAGCTTTCTTT. V gene TRBV18 combines with J gene TRBJ1-1; D possibly corresponds to TRBD1 (6 bases). The germline V and J ends were trimmed by 3 bases and 1 base, with 9 bases remaining between them. The CDR3 length is 14 residues. The germline CDR1 and CDR2 sequences are KGHSH and LQKENI. The full variable domain, its missing parts supplied by reference TRBV18 and TRBJ1-1, is NAGVMQNPRHLVRRRGQEARLRCSPMKGHSHVYWYRQLPEEGLKFMVYLQKENIIDESGMPKERFSAEFPKEGPSILRIQQVVRGDSAAYFCASSPMTGNTEAFFGQGTRLTVV.

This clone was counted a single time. The CDR3 reads CAISRDSYYGYTF. DNA for the CDR3: TGTGCCATCAGTCGGGACAGCTACTATGGCTACACCTTC. The V and J genes are TRBV10-3 and TRBJ1-2, with 7 nucleotides matching TRBD1. The CDR3 is made up of 13 amino acids. Germline V gives CDR1 ENHRY, CDR2 SYGVKD. V lost 5 bases and J lost 3; bases outside the gene matches: 3.

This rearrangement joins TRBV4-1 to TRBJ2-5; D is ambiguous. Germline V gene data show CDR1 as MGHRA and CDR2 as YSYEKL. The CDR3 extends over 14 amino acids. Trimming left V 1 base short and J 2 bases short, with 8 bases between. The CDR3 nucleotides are TGCGCCAGCAGCCAAGTAAGCCAACAAGAGACCCAGTACTTC. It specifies CASSQVSQQETQYF.

The CDR3 is CASSVDSNYVRAFF. The CDR3 region has the DNA TGTGCCAGCAGCGTAGACTCCAATTATGTCAGGGCTTTCTTT. The rearrangement joins TRBV9 to TRBJ1-1; D ambiguous. The V gene's germline CDR1 is SGDLS and CDR2 YYNGEE. Trimming left V 0 bases short and J 11 bases short, with 17 bases between. CDR3 length equals 14 residues.

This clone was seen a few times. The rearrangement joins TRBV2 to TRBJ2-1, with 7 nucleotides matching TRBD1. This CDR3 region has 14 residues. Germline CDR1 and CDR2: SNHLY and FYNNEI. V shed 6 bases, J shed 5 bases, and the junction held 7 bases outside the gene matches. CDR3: CASRSLTGHNEQFF. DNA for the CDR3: TGTGCCAGCAGATCCTTGACAGGGCACAATGAGCAGTTCTTC. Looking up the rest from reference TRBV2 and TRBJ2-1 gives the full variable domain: EPEVTQTPSHQVTQMGQEVILRCVPISNHLYFYWYRQILGQKVEFLVSFYNNEISEKSEIFDDQFSVERPDGSNFTLKIRSTKLEDSAMYFCASRSLTGHNEQFFGPGTRLTVL.

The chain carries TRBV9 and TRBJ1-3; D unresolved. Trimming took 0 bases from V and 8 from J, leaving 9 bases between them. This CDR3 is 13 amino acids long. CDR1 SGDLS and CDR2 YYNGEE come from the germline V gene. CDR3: CASSVAPPDTIYF. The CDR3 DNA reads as TGTGCCAGCAGCGTAGCCCCCCCGGACACCATATATTTT.

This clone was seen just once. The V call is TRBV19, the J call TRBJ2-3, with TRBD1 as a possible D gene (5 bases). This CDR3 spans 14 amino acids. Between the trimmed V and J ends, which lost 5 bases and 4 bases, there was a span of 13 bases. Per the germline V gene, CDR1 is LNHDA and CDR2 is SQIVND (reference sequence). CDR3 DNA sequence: TGTGCCAGTAGTCCCGCCGCCAGGGCAGATACGCAGTATTTT. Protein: CASSPAARADTQYF.

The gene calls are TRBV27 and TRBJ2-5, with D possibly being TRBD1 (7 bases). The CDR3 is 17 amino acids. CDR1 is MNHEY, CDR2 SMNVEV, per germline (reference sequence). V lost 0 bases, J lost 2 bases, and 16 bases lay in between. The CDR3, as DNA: TGTGCCAGCAGTTTATCGGGATGGGCAGGGGGGCAAGAGACCCAGTACTTC. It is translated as CASSLSGWAGGQETQYF.

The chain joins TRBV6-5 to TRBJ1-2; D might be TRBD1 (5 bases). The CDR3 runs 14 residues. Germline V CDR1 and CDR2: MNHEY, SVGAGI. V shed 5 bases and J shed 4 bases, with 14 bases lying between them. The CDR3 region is CASSLSQGTYGYTF. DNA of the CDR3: TGTGCCAGCAGTCTATCTCAGGGCACCTATGGCTACACCTTC.

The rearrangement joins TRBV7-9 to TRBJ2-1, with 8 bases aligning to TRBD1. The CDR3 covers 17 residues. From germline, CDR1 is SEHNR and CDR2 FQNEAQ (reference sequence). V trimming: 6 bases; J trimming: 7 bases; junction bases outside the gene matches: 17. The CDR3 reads CASRGATGGTSRNEQFF. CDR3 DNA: TGTGCCAGCAGGGGTGCCACAGGGGGAACTTCTCGGAATGAGCAGTTCTTC.

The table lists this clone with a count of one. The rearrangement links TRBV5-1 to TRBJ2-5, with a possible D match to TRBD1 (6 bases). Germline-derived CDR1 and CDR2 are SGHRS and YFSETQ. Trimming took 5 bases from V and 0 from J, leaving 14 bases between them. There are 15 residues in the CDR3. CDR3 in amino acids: CASRLTAGDQETQYF. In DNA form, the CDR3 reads TGCGCCAGCAGGTTGACAGCAGGGGACCAAGAGACCCAGTACTTC. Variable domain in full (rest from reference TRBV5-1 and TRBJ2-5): KAGVTQTPRYLIKTRGQQVTLSCSPISGHRSVSWYQQTPGQGLQFLFEYFSETQRNKGNFPGRFSGRQFSNSRSEMNVSTLELGDSALYLCASRLTAGDQETQYFGPGTRLLVL.

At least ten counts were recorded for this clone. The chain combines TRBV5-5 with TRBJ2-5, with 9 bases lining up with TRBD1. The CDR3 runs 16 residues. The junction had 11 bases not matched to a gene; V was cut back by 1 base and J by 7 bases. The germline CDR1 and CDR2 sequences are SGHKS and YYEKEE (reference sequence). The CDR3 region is CASSLWSGRQGGTQYF. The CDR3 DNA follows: TGTGCCAGCAGCTTGTGGTCCGGCCGACAGGGGGGGACCCAGTACTTC.

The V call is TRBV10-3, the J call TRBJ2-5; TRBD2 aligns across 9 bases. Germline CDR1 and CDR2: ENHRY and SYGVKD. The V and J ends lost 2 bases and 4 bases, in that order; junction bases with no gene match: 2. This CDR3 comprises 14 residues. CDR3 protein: CAISEGGGGETQYF. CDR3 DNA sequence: TGTGCCATCAGTGAGGGCGGGGGGGGAGAGACCCAGTACTTC.

The CDR3 protein is CASTLGGGPGAQYF. The CDR3, as DNA: TGTGCCAGCACCCTAGGTGGCGGACCCGGGGCCCAGTACTTC. The chain couples TRBV11-3 to TRBJ2-5; maybe TRBD2 (5 bases). This CDR3 contains 14 residues. Germline V lookup: CDR1 SGHNT, CDR2 YENEEA. Trimming removed 7 bases from V and 9 bases from J, with 21 bases in between.

The CDR3 here is CASRCPGQSFYEQYF. The CDR3 DNA reads as TGCGCCAGCAGGTGTCCGGGACAGAGTTTCTACGAGCAGTACTTC. The rearrangement joins TRBV23-1 to TRBJ2-7; 7 bases are shared with TRBD1. TRBV23-1 is treated as an ORF (open reading frame) with a function not yet certain. V dropped 6 bases and J dropped 3; count of bases not matched to a gene: 11. The CDR3 sequence is 15 residues long.

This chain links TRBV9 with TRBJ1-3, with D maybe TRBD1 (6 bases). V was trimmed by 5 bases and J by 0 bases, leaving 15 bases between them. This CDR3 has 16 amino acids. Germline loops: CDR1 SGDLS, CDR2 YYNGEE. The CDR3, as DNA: TGTGCCAGCAGTACGGGACACCTGAGCTCTGGAAACACCATATATTTT. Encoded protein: CASSTGHLSSGNTIYF. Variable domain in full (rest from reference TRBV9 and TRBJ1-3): DSGVTQTPKHLITATGQRVTLRCSPRSGDLSVYWYQQSLDQGLQFLIQYYNGEERAKGNILERFSAQQFPDLHSELNLSSLELGDSALYFCASSTGHLSSGNTIYFGEGSWLTVV.

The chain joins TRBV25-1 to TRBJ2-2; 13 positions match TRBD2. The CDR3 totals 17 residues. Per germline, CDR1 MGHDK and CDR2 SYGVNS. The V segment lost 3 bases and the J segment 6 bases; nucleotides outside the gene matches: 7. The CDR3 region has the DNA TGTGCCAGCAGTGATCCCACTAGCGGGGGGGCCCCCGGGGAGCTGTTTTTT. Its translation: CASSDPTSGGAPGELFF.

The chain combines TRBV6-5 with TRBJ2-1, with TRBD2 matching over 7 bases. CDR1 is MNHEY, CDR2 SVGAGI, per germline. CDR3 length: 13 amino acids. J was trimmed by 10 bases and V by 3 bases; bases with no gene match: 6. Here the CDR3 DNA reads TGTGCCAGCAGTTATACTAGAGCGGGAGAGCAGTTCTTC. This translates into CASSYTRAGEQFF.

The CDR3 is CATGTTIGYTF. The CDR3 bases are TGTGCCACTGGGACAACGATCGGCTACACCTTC. The chain uses TRBV19 and TRBJ1-2; maybe TRBD1 (6 bases). The CDR3 runs to 11 residues. V lost 10 bases and J lost 8, with 14 bases in between. Germline assignment: CDR1 LNHDA and CDR2 SQIVND (reference sequence).

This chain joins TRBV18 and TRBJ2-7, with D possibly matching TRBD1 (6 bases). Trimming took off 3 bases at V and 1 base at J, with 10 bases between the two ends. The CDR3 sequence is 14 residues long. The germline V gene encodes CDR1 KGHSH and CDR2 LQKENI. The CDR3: CASSPRDRSYEQYF. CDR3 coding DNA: TGTGCCAGCTCACCTCGAGACAGGTCCTACGAGCAGTACTTC.

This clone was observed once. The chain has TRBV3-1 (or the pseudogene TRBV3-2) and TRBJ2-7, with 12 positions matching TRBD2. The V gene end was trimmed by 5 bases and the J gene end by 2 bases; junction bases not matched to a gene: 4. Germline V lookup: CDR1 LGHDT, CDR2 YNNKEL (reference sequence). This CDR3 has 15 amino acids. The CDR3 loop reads CASSYLAGGPYEQYF. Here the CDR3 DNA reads TGTGCCAGCAGCTACCTAGCGGGAGGGCCCTACGAGCAGTACTTC.

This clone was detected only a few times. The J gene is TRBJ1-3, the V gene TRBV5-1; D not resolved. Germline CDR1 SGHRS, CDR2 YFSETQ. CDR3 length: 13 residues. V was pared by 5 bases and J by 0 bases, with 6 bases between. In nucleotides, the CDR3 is TGCGCCAGCAGGGAGAGCTCTGGAAACACCATATATTTT. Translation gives CASRESSGNTIYF.

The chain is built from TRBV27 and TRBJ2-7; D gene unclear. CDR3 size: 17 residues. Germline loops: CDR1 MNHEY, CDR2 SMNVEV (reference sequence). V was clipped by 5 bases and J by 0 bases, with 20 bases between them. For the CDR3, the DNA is TGTGCCAGCAGTCCCTTAAGTCGACAAACGTTCTCCTACGAGCAGTACTTC. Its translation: CASSPLSRQTFSYEQYF.

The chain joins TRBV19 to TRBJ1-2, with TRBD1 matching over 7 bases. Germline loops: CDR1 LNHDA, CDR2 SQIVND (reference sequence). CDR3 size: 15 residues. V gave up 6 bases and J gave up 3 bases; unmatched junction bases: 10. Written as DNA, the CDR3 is TGTGCCAGTAGCCCTGCCCGAGGGACAGACTATGGCTACACCTTC. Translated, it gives CASSPARGTDYGYTF.

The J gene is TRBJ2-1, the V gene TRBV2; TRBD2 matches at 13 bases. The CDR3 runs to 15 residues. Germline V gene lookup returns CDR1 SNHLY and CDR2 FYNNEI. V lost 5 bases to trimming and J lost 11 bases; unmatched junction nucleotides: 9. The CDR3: CASSLARTSGSKQFF. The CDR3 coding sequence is TGTGCCAGCAGTCTCGCCCGGACTAGCGGGAGCAAGCAGTTCTTC.

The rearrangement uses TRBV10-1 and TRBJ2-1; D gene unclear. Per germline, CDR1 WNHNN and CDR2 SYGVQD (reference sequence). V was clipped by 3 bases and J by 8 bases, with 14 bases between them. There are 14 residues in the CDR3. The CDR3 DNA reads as TGCGCCAGCAGTGAATCGGTGCTAGACGATGAGCAGTTCTTC. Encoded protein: CASSESVLDDEQFF.

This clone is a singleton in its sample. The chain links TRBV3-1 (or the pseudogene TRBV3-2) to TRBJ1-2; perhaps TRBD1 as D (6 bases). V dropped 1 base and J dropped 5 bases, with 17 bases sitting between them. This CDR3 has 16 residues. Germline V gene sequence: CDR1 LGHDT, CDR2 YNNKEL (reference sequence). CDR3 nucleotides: TGTGCCAGCAGCCAAGCTTCCCAAGGGGGGGTTTATGGCTACACCTTC. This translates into CASSQASQGGVYGYTF.